The 11 T cell receptor beta chains presented below share a single source sample, sequenced in a study of blood T cells in healthy people across ages. Then a second PCR, running roughly 7 to 12 cycles, was carried out with a sample-barcoded 5' primer and a J-beta primer mix. MiXCR, applied by TCRdb to the 5' RACE reads, yields one record per CDR3 protein. The sample lists 550,000 to 750,000 distinct CDR3 sequences, about 21% occurring once. The sequenced material came from blood. These receptors were collected from a man between 65 and 80 years old in good health.

The table lists this clonotype with a few counts. This chain uses TRBV3-1 with TRBJ2-3; TRBD2 matches 7 bases. The V and J ends lost 4 bases and 6 bases, in that order; junction bases with no gene match: 13. Germline values: CDR1 LGHDT, CDR2 YNNKEL (reference sequence). The length of the CDR3 is 16 residues. CDR3: CASSRGGRATRDTQYF. The CDR3 DNA reads as TGTGCCAGCAGCCGCGGCGGGAGAGCTACGAGGGATACGCAGTATTTT.

The rearrangement uses TRBV20-1 and TRBJ2-5, with TRBD2 matching over 8 bases. The last part of the DNA fits TRBJ2-1 better; the J call may be wrong. This CDR3 has 14 amino acids. CDR1 and CDR2 (germline): DFQATT, SNEGSKA (reference sequence). The CDR3 nucleotides read TGCAGTGCTAGAGATCGGGGGGGTGGGAATGAGCAGTTCTTC. Amino acid sequence: CSARDRGGGNEQFF.

There are a few counts of this clonotype. V usage is TRBV3-1 and J usage is TRBJ2-7; D is unclear. The CDR3 is 17 residues long. V gave up 0 bases and J gave up 2 bases, with 17 bases separating them. Per germline, CDR1 LGHDT and CDR2 YNNKEL (reference sequence). The CDR3 sequence is CASSQDRPRSATYEQYF. For the CDR3, the DNA is TGTGCCAGCAGCCAAGATCGCCCTCGATCAGCAACCTACGAGCAGTACTTC.

This clonotype has more than one count but fewer than ten. V and J are TRBV7-9 and TRBJ1-1; TRBD1 might be the D (6 bases). The CDR3 spans 14 residues. In germline, CDR1 is SEHNR, CDR2 FQNEAQ (reference sequence). V shed 4 bases and J shed 1 base, with 10 bases lying between them. The CDR3 DNA sequence: TGTGCCAGCAGCTCCAGGGGCAAGAACACTGAAGCTTTCTTT. Its translation: CASSSRGKNTEAFF.

The rearrangement uses TRBV5-1 and TRBJ2-3; D gene uncertain. The germline V gene has CDR1 SGHRS and CDR2 YFSETQ. The V end lost 4 bases, the J end lost 6 bases, and 9 bases lay between the germline ends. This CDR3 is built from 12 residues. The CDR3 DNA is TGCGCCAGCAGCGTACCGGCTGATACGCAGTATTTT. It specifies CASSVPADTQYF. Supplemented by reference TRBV5-1 and TRBJ2-3, the full variable domain reads KAGVTQTPRYLIKTRGQQVTLSCSPISGHRSVSWYQQTPGQGLQFLFEYFSETQRNKGNFPGRFSGRQFSNSRSEMNVSTLELGDSALYLCASSVPADTQYFGPGTRLTVL.

The J gene is TRBJ1-4, the V gene TRBV15; perhaps TRBD1 as D (6 bases). Trimming left V 3 bases short and J 7 bases short, with 15 bases between. The CDR3 runs 15 residues. In germline, CDR1 is LNHNV, CDR2 YYDKDF (reference sequence). In nucleotides, the CDR3 is TGTGCCACCAGCAGCAATGGGGGGCAGGTTGAAAAACTGTTTTTT. This gives the protein CATSSNGGQVEKLFF.

The gene calls are TRBV27 and TRBJ2-7; no firm D call. V dropped 3 bases and J dropped 3 bases, with 15 bases sitting between them. The CDR3 totals 15 residues. The germline CDR1 and CDR2 sequences are MNHEY and SMNVEV (reference sequence). The CDR3 DNA reads as TGTGCCAGCAGTTTGAGAACCCTCCGACTCTACGAGCAGTACTTC. Amino acid sequence: CASSLRTLRLYEQYF.

This clonotype showed up many times. V gene TRBV7-2 combines with J gene TRBJ2-3; 7 positions agree with TRBD2. The CDR3 extends over 14 amino acids. The V and J ends lost 1 base and 9 bases, in that order; junction bases with no gene match: 7. Germline V gives CDR1 SGHTA, CDR2 FQGNSA. CDR3 sequence: CASSLGAGVRTQYF. DNA for the CDR3: TGTGCCAGCAGCTTAGGCGCGGGAGTCAGAACGCAGTATTTT.

This clonotype was counted a few times. The chain recombines TRBV20-1 with TRBJ2-7; D might be TRBD1 (6 bases). CDR1 DFQATT and CDR2 SNEGSKA come from the germline V gene (reference sequence). Trimming removed 3 bases at V and 6 bases at J, with 12 bases between. CDR3 length: 12 residues. The CDR3 sequence is CSASTGMREQYF. The CDR3 nucleotides read TGCAGTGCTAGTACAGGGATGCGCGAGCAGTACTTC.

The gene calls are TRBV7-3 and TRBJ2-7; 7 nucleotides align to TRBD2. Germline CDR1 SGHTA, CDR2 FQGTGA. The CDR3 is 14 residues long. The ends lost 6 bases at V and 5 bases at J; junction bases unmatched: 10. The CDR3 region is CASSPMGGKNEQYF. CDR3 nucleotide sequence: TGTGCCAGCAGTCCCATGGGGGGGAAAAACGAGCAGTACTTC.

The CDR3 coding sequence is TGCAGTGCTAGAACAGGACTAGCGGCGTACCAAGAGACCCAGTACTTC. The encoded protein is CSARTGLAAYQETQYF. The chain carries TRBV20-1 and TRBJ2-5, with 10 positions matching TRBD2. V was clipped by 2 bases and J by 0 bases; unmatched bases: 6. Germline values: CDR1 DFQATT, CDR2 SNEGSKA (reference sequence). The CDR3 runs to 16 residues.